The 20 T cell receptor beta chains below come from one sample, sequenced in a study of CD4 T cells in relation to SARS-CoV-2 and coronaviruses. This table comes from immunoSEQ multiplex PCR, and its TCRdb copy is limited to in-frame clones, with some not included. Here the sample spans 40,000 or so clones, under 90% being singletons. No antigen has been identified for these receptors. Input material: naive CD4+ T cells from PBMCs, cultured in vitro. The sample's subset: naive CD4+ T cells isolated by negative enrichment. Every receptor here comes from an adult with COVID-19.

The count of this clone is one. The V gene is TRBV28, the J gene TRBJ2-7, with 7 bases aligning to TRBD2. Germline CDR1 and CDR2: MDHEN and SYDVKM. The CDR3 consists of 14 residues. V was clipped by 3 bases and J by 3 bases; unmatched bases: 5. Written as DNA, the CDR3 is TGTGCCAGCAGTTTCGGGGGGATCCTCTACGAGCAGTACTTC. Amino acids: CASSFGGILYEQYF.

The J gene is TRBJ1-4, the V gene TRBV4-1; perhaps TRBD1 as D (5 bases). V shed 2 bases and J shed 7 bases, with 14 bases lying between them. Germline V gene data show CDR1 as MGHRA and CDR2 as YSYEKL. This CDR3 contains 15 residues. The chain's CDR3 is CASSQSGLVSEKLFF. CDR3 in DNA: TGCGCCAGCAGCCAATCGGGACTGGTTAGTGAAAAACTGTTTTTT.

V is TRBV28 and J is TRBJ2-3; TRBD2 might be the D (5 bases). Trimming shortened V by 5 bases and J by 0 bases, and 12 bases separated the two germline ends. Germline V gene sequence: CDR1 MDHEN, CDR2 SYDVKM. The CDR3 is 15 residues long. The CDR3 DNA is TGTGCCAGCAGTACCTCGGGCGGGAGCACAGATACGCAGTATTTT. Its protein is CASSTSGGSTDTQYF.

The chain combines TRBV24-1 with TRBJ2-3; 16 nucleotides match TRBD2. Germline lookup yields CDR1 KGHDR and CDR2 SFDVKD. Trimming at V came to 4 bases and at J to 7 bases, leaving 4 bases not matched to a gene. The CDR3 is 16 amino acids. In DNA, the CDR3 is TGTGCCACCAGTGACCCGGGACTAGCGGGAGGGAATACGCAGTATTTT. This translates into CATSDPGLAGGNTQYF.

This chain links TRBV27 with TRBJ2-7, with D maybe TRBD1 (6 bases). Per the germline V gene, CDR1 is MNHEY and CDR2 is SMNVEV (reference sequence). Trimming pared 2 bases from V and 6 bases from J, leaving 8 bases between. The CDR3 contains 12 residues. The CDR3 nucleotides are TGTGCCAGCAGTTTAGGCAGGGGCGAGCAGTACTTC. Translated: CASSLGRGEQYF.

This sequence joins TRBV28 and TRBJ1-2; TRBD1 matches 10 bases. The ends lost 8 bases at V and 7 bases at J; junction bases unmatched: 13. Germline CDR1 is MDHEN and CDR2 is SYDVKM. This CDR3 region has 15 residues. Written as DNA, the CDR3 is TGTGCCAGCCACACCGGGACAGGGGTTTTGCGTGGCTACACCTTC. This encodes CASHTGTGVLRGYTF.

This chain links TRBV4-2 with TRBJ2-2; a weak D match, TRBD1 (5 bases). The CDR3 consists of 14 residues. Trimming took 7 bases from V and 7 from J, leaving 16 bases between them. Germline values: CDR1 LGHNA, CDR2 YNFKEQ. CDR3 sequence (DNA): TGTGCCAGCAAAAATAAAGGGGAAGGCGGGGAGCTGTTTTTT. Amino acid sequence: CASKNKGEGGELFF.

The V gene is TRBV12-3 or TRBV12-4, the J gene TRBJ2-7; D is perhaps TRBD2 (6 bases). Trimming removed 5 bases at V and 6 bases at J, with 14 bases between. The CDR3 loop spans 13 amino acids. The CDR3 loop is CASSPGRPFEQYF. The CDR3 nucleotides are TGTGCCAGCAGTCCCGGGAGACCCTTCGAGCAGTACTTC.

The rearrangement joins TRBV18 to TRBJ2-7, with 9 nucleotides matching TRBD1. The CDR3 totals 16 residues. V lost 3 bases to trimming and J lost 5 bases; unmatched junction nucleotides: 11. Germline V gives CDR1 KGHSH, CDR2 LQKENI. The CDR3 nucleotides read TGTGCCAGCTCACCGGAACAGGGGGCGATTTTTGACGAGCAGTACTTC. It is translated as CASSPEQGAIFDEQYF. The full variable domain, its missing parts supplied by reference TRBV18 and TRBJ2-7, is NAGVMQNPRHLVRRRGQEARLRCSPMKGHSHVYWYRQLPEEGLKFMVYLQKENIIDESGMPKERFSAEFPKEGPSILRIQQVVRGDSAAYFCASSPEQGAIFDEQYFGPGTRLTVT.

This clone was recorded a few times. The rearrangement links TRBV28 to TRBJ2-2, with D unresolved. Per germline, CDR1 MDHEN and CDR2 SYDVKM. The CDR3 spans 15 residues. V was cut by 3 bases and J by 1 base, with 9 bases left in between. CDR3 sequence reads: CASSFRSLNTGELFF. As DNA, the CDR3 is TGTGCCAGCAGTTTCCGGTCTCTGAACACCGGGGAGCTGTTTTTT.

This chain links TRBV4-3 with TRBJ2-1, with TRBD2 matching 10 bases. The CDR3 consists of 16 residues. V lost 0 bases, J lost 8 bases, and 7 bases stayed unmatched. The germline gives CDR1 LGHNA, CDR2 YSLEER. The CDR3 spells CASSQEALAGTYEQFF. The CDR3 coding sequence is TGCGCCAGCAGCCAAGAGGCACTAGCGGGAACCTATGAGCAGTTCTTC.

Sample share makes this clone medium-sized. The chain joins TRBV28 to TRBJ1-5, with D perhaps TRBD1 (5 bases). Trimming removed 0 bases at V and 0 bases at J, with 6 bases between. The length of the CDR3 is 15 residues. The germline V gene encodes CDR1 MDHEN and CDR2 SYDVKM. The CDR3 nucleotides are TGTGCCAGCAGTTTATGGGGGGATAGCAATCAGCCCCAGCATTTT. It translates to CASSLWGDSNQPQHF. The full variable domain, in which reference TRBV28 and TRBJ1-5 provide the parts outside the CDR3, is DVKVTQSSRYLVKRTGEKVFLECVQDMDHENMFWYRQDPGLGLRLIYFSYDVKMKEKGDIPEGYSVSREKKERFSLILESASTNQTSMYLCASSLWGDSNQPQHFGDGTRLSIL.

V is TRBV3-1 (or the pseudogene TRBV3-2) and J is TRBJ2-7; 8 bases fit TRBD1. The CDR3 has 14 amino acids. The V and J ends lost 5 bases and 3 bases, in that order; junction bases with no gene match: 6. Per germline, CDR1 LGHDT and CDR2 YNNKEL (reference sequence). The CDR3 bases are TGTGCCAGCAGCAACCGGGACAGGTACTACGAGCAGTACTTC. This gives the protein CASSNRDRYYEQYF.

The chain combines TRBV9 with TRBJ2-2; tentatively, D is TRBD1 (5 bases). V lost 0 bases and J 7 bases, leaving 10 bases between the germline ends. CDR1 and CDR2 from the germline V gene are SGDLS and YYNGEE. The CDR3 sequence is 14 residues long. In DNA, the CDR3 is TGTGCCAGCAGCGTAGCTCAGGGCGTCGGGGAGCTGTTTTTT. Residues: CASSVAQGVGELFF.

The chain has TRBV5-1 and TRBJ2-3; D possibly corresponds to TRBD1 (5 bases). V lost 2 bases to trimming and J lost 0 bases, with 7 bases between them. CDR1 and CDR2 from the germline V gene are SGHRS and YFSETQ. This CDR3 comprises 14 residues. CDR3 sequence (DNA): TGCGCCAGCAGCTTAGGACAAAGCACAGATACGCAGTATTTT. Protein product: CASSLGQSTDTQYF.

The chain joins TRBV18 to TRBJ2-1, with 11 bases identical to TRBD2. The CDR3 loop spans 18 amino acids. J was trimmed by 8 bases and V by 1 base; bases with no gene match: 13. The germline V gene has CDR1 KGHSH and CDR2 LQKENI. The CDR3 sequence is CASSPQNIAGGPVDEQFF. The CDR3 DNA sequence: TGTGCCAGCTCACCACAAAACATAGCGGGAGGGCCTGTAGATGAGCAGTTCTTC.

In nucleotides, the CDR3 is TGTGCCAGCAGTGCTCTCAGTGAGCAGTTCTTC. This sequence encodes CASSALSEQFF. V is TRBV25-1 and J is TRBJ2-1; D is ambiguous. This CDR3 is 11 amino acids long. The germline V gene encodes CDR1 MGHDK and CDR2 SYGVNS. Between the trimmed V and J ends, which lost 4 bases and 9 bases, there was a span of 7 bases.

The chain employs TRBV6-2 or TRBV6-3 and TRBJ2-1; possibly TRBD1 for D (6 bases). V was shortened by 6 bases and J by 4 bases, with 16 bases between the two germline ends. This CDR3 comprises 15 residues. Germline CDR1 MNHEY, CDR2 SVGEGT. The CDR3 protein is CASSDGKGDYNEQFF. The CDR3 DNA is TGTGCCAGCAGCGACGGTAAGGGGGATTACAATGAGCAGTTCTTC.

The V and J genes are TRBV7-9 and TRBJ2-7; D not certain. V dropped 1 base and J dropped 3 bases, with 16 bases sitting between them. Per germline, CDR1 SEHNR and CDR2 FQNEAQ (reference sequence). The CDR3 loop spans 16 amino acids. The DNA for the CDR3 is TGTGCCAGCAGCTTAGTTAGTAGACGGCCGAACTACGAGCAGTACTTC. This gives the protein CASSLVSRRPNYEQYF.

J is TRBJ2-1 and V is TRBV6-2 or TRBV6-3; D remains unclear. The length of the CDR3 is 13 residues. Looked up from germline, CDR1 is MNHEY and CDR2 is SVGEGT. Trimming took off 2 bases at V and 5 bases at J, with 7 bases between the two ends. The DNA of the CDR3 is TGTGCCAGCAGTTACGCGGAAAACAATGAGCAGTTCTTC. It codes for CASSYAENNEQFF.